The 25 T cell receptor beta chains listed next were all sequenced from one sample in a study of T cells in Graves' hyperthyroidism and ophthalmopathy. The investigators amplified TCR beta CDR3 regions from RNA transcripts. First-round RT-PCR of the TCR CDR3 relied on the HTBI primer set. TCRdb processed the multiplex PCR reads anew with MiXCR; each CDR3 protein has one entry. The table lists 300,000 to 450,000 distinct CDR3 sequences, approximately 15% of them singletons. The sample was blood. The receptor source for this set is a woman aged 60 to 75 with Graves' hyperthyroidism.

As concerns this clonotype: A much larger clone sits a single nucleotide away, making a read error possible. This rearrangement joins TRBV30 to TRBJ1-2, with D unclear. The CDR3 has 13 amino acids. Germline CDR1 is GTSNPN and CDR2 is SVGIG (reference sequence). V shed 0 bases and J shed 7 bases, with 12 bases lying between them. This CDR3 is CAWSVGGPVGYTF. CDR3 DNA sequence: TGTGCCTGGAGTGTCGGCGGGCCAGTTGGCTACACCTTC.

This clonotype came up many times. J is TRBJ2-3 and V is TRBV12-3 or TRBV12-4; TRBD1 matches at 7 bases. The trim removed 3 bases at V and 1 base at J, leaving 4 bases unmatched. The CDR3 contains 15 residues. CDR3 sequence (DNA): TGTGCCAGCAGTTTTCGTGGACAGGGCACAGATACGCAGTATTTT. Translated: CASSFRGQGTDTQYF.

V is TRBV2 and J is TRBJ1-6, with TRBD1 as a possible D gene (5 bases). Germline CDR1 and CDR2: SNHLY and FYNNEI. The CDR3 has 15 amino acids. Trimming removed 4 bases at V and 4 bases at J, with 11 bases between. The CDR3 region has the DNA TGTGCCAGCAGTGGTTGGGAGGGGTATAATTCACCCCTCCACTTT. Translated, it gives CASSGWEGYNSPLHF.

In this sample, this clonotype turned up many times. CDR3 in DNA: TGTGCCAGCTCACCATTAGCGGGAAACACCGGGGAGCTGTTTTTT. This encodes CASSPLAGNTGELFF. This chain uses TRBV27 with TRBJ2-2; 8 nucleotides match TRBD2. Looked up from germline, CDR1 is MNHEY and CDR2 is SMNVEV (reference sequence). The CDR3 length is 15 residues. The ends lost 8 bases at V and 2 bases at J; junction bases unmatched: 7.

This clonotype came up many times. The rearrangement links TRBV29-1 to TRBJ1-1, with D tentatively TRBD1 (5 bases). The germline V and J ends were trimmed by 5 bases and 5 bases, with 15 bases remaining between them. This CDR3 contains 13 residues. CDR1 is SQVTM, CDR2 ANQGSEA, per germline. CDR3 DNA sequence: TGCAGCGTTAGACGCGGGGGAGGGACTGAAGCTTTCTTT. Translating it yields CSVRRGGGTEAFF. The complete variable domain, with remaining parts taken from reference TRBV29-1 and TRBJ1-1, reads SAVISQKPSRDICQRGTSLTIQCQVDSQVTMMFWYRQQPGQSLTLIATANQGSEATYESGFVIDKFPISRPNLTFSTLTVSNMSPEDSSIYLCSVRRGGGTEAFFGQGTRLTVV.

The genes are TRBV10-3 and TRBJ2-2; D unclear. Trimming shortened V by 4 bases and J by 0 bases, and 6 bases separated the two germline ends. The CDR3 runs 14 residues. CDR1 ENHRY and CDR2 SYGVKD come from the germline V gene. The chain's CDR3 is CAISASTNTGELFF. In DNA, the CDR3 is TGTGCCATCAGTGCCAGCACGAACACCGGGGAGCTGTTTTTT.

This chain uses TRBV11-2 with TRBJ2-1, with a possible D match to TRBD2 (6 bases). Germline V gene data show CDR1 as SGHAT and CDR2 as FQNNGV. The CDR3 totals 15 residues. The germline V and J ends were trimmed by 3 bases and 5 bases, with 14 bases remaining between them. CDR3 loop: CASSLITGDHNEQFF. CDR3 coding DNA: TGTGCCAGCAGCTTGATAACGGGAGATCACAATGAGCAGTTCTTC.

This clonotype occurred a few times. The chain has TRBV7-8 and TRBJ2-7; TRBD2 matches 7 bases. J gave up 5 bases and V 5 bases, and 15 bases lay outside the gene matches. CDR1 and CDR2 from the germline V gene are SGHVS and FQNEAQ. The length of the CDR3 is 16 residues. The CDR3 DNA reads TGTGCCAGCAGCCCGAGGGGAGGGCGGGAGTTTGACGAGCAGTACTTC. Residues: CASSPRGGREFDEQYF.

The gene calls are TRBV12-3 or TRBV12-4 and TRBJ1-5; 10 bases agree with TRBD1. Trimming took 6 bases from V and 0 from J; bases not matched to a gene: 2. The CDR3 extends over 15 amino acids. CDR3: CASSGTGDSNQPQHF. DNA of the CDR3: TGTGCCAGCAGCGGGACAGGGGATAGCAATCAGCCCCAGCATTTT.

Notes on this clonotype: A read error may be the cause here, since a much bigger clone is one base away. V usage is TRBV12-3 or TRBV12-4 and J usage is TRBJ1-4; D might be TRBD1 (5 bases). The CDR3 has 15 amino acids. V was shortened by 5 bases and J by 5 bases, with 15 bases between the two germline ends. The CDR3 DNA sequence: TGTGCCAGCAGTCTCCGCCGGGGGGGGAATGAAAAACTGTTTTTT. Its translation: CASSLRRGGNEKLFF.

V is TRBV2 and J is TRBJ1-4; no definite D call. There are 14 residues in the CDR3. Germline V lookup: CDR1 SNHLY, CDR2 FYNNEI. Trimming cost V 7 bases and J 5 bases, with 14 bases left between them. The CDR3 coding sequence is TGTGCCAGCAAACCGGGTCCCGGGAATGAAAAACTGTTTTTT. It specifies CASKPGPGNEKLFF.

As DNA, the CDR3 is TGTGCCAGCAGCCCAGTGATTCCGGGAGGCTTAATCGATGAGCAGTTCTTC. Protein sequence: CASSPVIPGGLIDEQFF. The gene calls are TRBV9 and TRBJ2-1, with TRBD2 identical over 7 bases. The CDR3 contains 17 residues. V dropped 4 bases and J dropped 8; count of bases not matched to a gene: 18. Per the germline V gene, CDR1 is SGDLS and CDR2 is YYNGEE.

V and J are TRBV19 and TRBJ2-7; 10 bases match TRBD1. V was pared by 5 bases and J by 6 bases, with 7 bases of the junction left unmatched. CDR1 LNHDA and CDR2 SQIVND come from the germline V gene (reference sequence). The CDR3 is 14 residues long. As DNA, the CDR3 is TGTGCCAGTAGTTCCGGGACAGGGGATGCCGAGCAGTACTTC. It is translated as CASSSGTGDAEQYF.

This clonotype came up many times. The chain has TRBV2 and TRBJ2-1; 10 nucleotides match TRBD2. The ends lost 6 bases at V and 0 bases at J; junction bases unmatched: 8. The length of the CDR3 is 17 residues. CDR1 is SNHLY, CDR2 FYNNEI, per germline. Written as DNA, the CDR3 is TGTGCCAGCAGCGGGACTAGCGCCGAAACCTCCTACAATGAGCAGTTCTTC. It translates to CASSGTSAETSYNEQFF.

In its sample, this clonotype was seen many times. J is TRBJ2-7 and V is TRBV28, with D perhaps being TRBD1 or TRBD2 (5 bases each). CDR1 and CDR2 (germline): MDHEN, SYDVKM. This CDR3 region has 11 residues. V gave up 4 bases and J gave up 6 bases, with 7 bases separating them. CDR3 region: CASSSGREQYF. The CDR3 DNA sequence: TGTGCCAGCAGTTCGGGACGCGAGCAGTACTTC.

The rearrangement uses TRBV7-8 and TRBJ2-7, with D tentatively TRBD2 (6 bases). This CDR3 spans 14 amino acids. Germline V CDR1 and CDR2: SGHVS, FQNEAQ. The germline V and J ends were trimmed by 5 bases and 7 bases, with 18 bases remaining between them. CDR3: CASSSRDSGLEQYF. The CDR3 bases are TGTGCCAGCAGCAGCCGGGACTCAGGGTTGGAGCAGTACTTC.

This clonotype has a count of ten or more. The chain is built from TRBV2 and TRBJ1-6; no firm D call. Germline lookup yields CDR1 SNHLY and CDR2 FYNNEI. The CDR3 covers 14 residues. V gave up 7 bases and J gave up 2 bases, with 9 bases separating them. The CDR3 loop is CASNGWPYNSPLHF. For the CDR3, the DNA is TGTGCCAGCAACGGGTGGCCCTATAATTCACCCCTCCACTTT.

This clonotype has more than one count but fewer than ten. This rearrangement joins TRBV12-5 to TRBJ2-1; TRBD2 matches 11 bases. Per germline, CDR1 LGHNT and CDR2 FRNRAP. The length of the CDR3 is 19 residues. Trimming took 0 bases from V and 6 from J; bases not matched to a gene: 13. This CDR3 is CASGLVLGLAAGRGNEQFF. The CDR3 nucleotides read TGTGCTAGTGGTTTGGTACTGGGACTAGCGGCAGGGAGGGGCAATGAGCAGTTCTTC.

CDR3 in DNA: TGTGCCAGCAGCAACGACAGGGGAATCAATCAGCCCCAGCATTTT. This sequence encodes CASSNDRGINQPQHF. The rearrangement links TRBV7-9 to TRBJ1-5; 8 bases agree with TRBD1. The V segment lost 5 bases and the J segment 3 bases; nucleotides outside the gene matches: 6. Germline CDR1 and CDR2: SEHNR and FQNEAQ (reference sequence). This CDR3 is 15 amino acids long.

The rearrangement joins TRBV20-1 to TRBJ2-5; D unclear. Looked up from germline, CDR1 is DFQATT and CDR2 is SNEGSKA (reference sequence). V shed 2 bases and J shed 5 bases, with 12 bases lying between them. The CDR3 length is 13 residues. The CDR3: CSARYGLRETQYF. DNA for the CDR3: TGCAGTGCTAGATACGGTCTCCGGGAGACCCAGTACTTC.

This clonotype was seen only a few times. The chain is built from TRBV6-5 and TRBJ2-1; 12 nucleotides match TRBD2. Germline CDR1 is MNHEY and CDR2 is SVGAGI. This CDR3 spans 15 amino acids. With V trimmed by 6 bases and J by 8 bases, 8 bases remained unmatched. The CDR3, as DNA: TGTGCCAGCAGCCTGACTAGCGGGAGTGGTTATGAGCAGTTCTTC. It codes for CASSLTSGSGYEQFF.

The chain carries TRBV6-4 and TRBJ2-2, with D unclear. Germline lookup yields CDR1 MRHNA and CDR2 SNTAGT. The CDR3 is made up of 17 amino acids. V lost 0 bases and J 1 base, leaving 12 bases between the germline ends. CDR3: CASSDSLQLGNTGELFF. In DNA, the CDR3 is TGTGCCAGCAGTGACTCGTTACAGTTGGGGAACACCGGGGAGCTGTTTTTT.

The J gene is TRBJ2-7, the V gene TRBV6-1; maybe TRBD1 (6 bases). CDR1 and CDR2 from the germline V gene are MNHNS and SASEGT. The CDR3 consists of 16 residues. V lost 6 bases to trimming and J lost 4 bases, with 22 bases between them. For the CDR3, the DNA is TGTGCCAGCAGCCCGCTTCGAGTTTACAGGGCGTACGAGCAGTACTTC. As protein: CASSPLRVYRAYEQYF.

This chain links TRBV2 with TRBJ2-7; tentatively, D is TRBD1 or TRBD2 (5 bases each). Germline CDR1 is SNHLY and CDR2 is FYNNEI. This CDR3 has 13 amino acids. V was cut by 0 bases and J by 5 bases, with 8 bases left in between. For the CDR3, the DNA is TGTGCCAGCAGTGAAGCAGGGGACGACGAGCAGTACTTC. Its protein is CASSEAGDDEQYF.

This clonotype was observed at least ten times. The chain employs TRBV11-3 and TRBJ2-1; 10 bases are a match to TRBD2. Unmatched junction bases numbered 8, after V lost 1 base and J lost 2 bases. Germline lookup yields CDR1 SGHNT and CDR2 YENEEA. CDR3 size: 18 residues. The CDR3 reads CASSLATSLAGAYNEQFF. CDR3 bases: TGTGCCAGCAGCTTAGCCACCTCTCTAGCGGGGGCCTACAATGAGCAGTTCTTC.